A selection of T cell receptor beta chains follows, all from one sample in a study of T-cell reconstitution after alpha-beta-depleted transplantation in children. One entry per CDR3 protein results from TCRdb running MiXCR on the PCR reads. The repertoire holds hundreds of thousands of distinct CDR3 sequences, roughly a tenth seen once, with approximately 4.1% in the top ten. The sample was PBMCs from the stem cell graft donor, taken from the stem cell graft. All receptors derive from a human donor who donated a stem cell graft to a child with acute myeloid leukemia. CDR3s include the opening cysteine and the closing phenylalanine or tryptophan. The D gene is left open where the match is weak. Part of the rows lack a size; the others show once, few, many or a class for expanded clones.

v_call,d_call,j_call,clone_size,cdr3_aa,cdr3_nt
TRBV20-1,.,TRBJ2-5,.,CSARDNRAGTQYF,TGCAGTGCTAGAGATAACCGGGCCGGGACCCAGTACTTC
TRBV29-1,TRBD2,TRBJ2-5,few,CSARLGTSQETQYF,TGCAGCGCCCGTCTGGGGACTAGTCAAGAGACCCAGTACTTC
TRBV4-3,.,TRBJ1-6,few,CASSQDPSSYNSPLHF,TGCGCCAGCAGCCAAGACCCGAGCTCCTATAATTCACCCCTCCACTTT
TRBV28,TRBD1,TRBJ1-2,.,CASSPPGGRGYTF,TGTGCCAGCAGCCCTCCAGGGGGTCGGGGCTACACCTTC
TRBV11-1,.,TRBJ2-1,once,CASSSAAGWYNEQFF,TGTGCCAGCAGCTCGGCGGCGGGATGGTACAATGAGCAGTTCTTC
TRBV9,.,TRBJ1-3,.,CASSPWLQGPSGNTIYF,TGTGCCAGCAGCCCGTGGTTACAGGGCCCCTCTGGAAACACCATATATTTT
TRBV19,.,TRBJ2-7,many,CASSISTGTYEQYF,TGTGCCAGTAGTATATCCACAGGAACCTACGAGCAGTACTTC
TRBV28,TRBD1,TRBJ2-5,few,CATETGGRETQYF,TGTGCCACCGAGACAGGGGGCCGGGAGACCCAGTACTTC
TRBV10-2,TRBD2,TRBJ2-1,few,CASSEPRAGGGNEQFF,TGCGCCAGCAGTGAGCCGCGAGCGGGAGGGGGGAATGAGCAGTTCTTC
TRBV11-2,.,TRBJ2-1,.,CASSFSGNLLYNEQFF,TGTGCCAGCAGCTTCTCCGGGAACCTCTTATACAATGAGCAGTTCTTC
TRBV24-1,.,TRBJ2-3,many,CATSDRSSNRDTQYF,TGTGCCACCAGTGATCGATCCTCAAACAGAGATACGCAGTATTTT
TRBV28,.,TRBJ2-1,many,CASSSHPFEQFF,TGTGCCAGCAGTTCCCACCCCTTTGAGCAGTTCTTC
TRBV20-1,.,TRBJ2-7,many,CSAGYPGTYEQYF,TGCAGTGCCGGGTACCCCGGGACCTACGAGCAGTACTTC
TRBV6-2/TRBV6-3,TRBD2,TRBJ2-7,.,CASSRPGLAGVVQYF,TGTGCCAGCAGTCGACCGGGACTAGCGGGAGTGGTGCAGTACTTC
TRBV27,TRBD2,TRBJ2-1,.,CASSLLAGVYNEQFF,TGTGCCAGCAGTTTATTGGCGGGAGTCTACAATGAGCAGTTCTTC
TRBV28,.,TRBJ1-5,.,CASSRPLGGAAYFNQPQHF,TGTGCCAGCAGTAGACCCCTAGGAGGGGCCGCATATTTCAATCAGCCCCAGCATTTT
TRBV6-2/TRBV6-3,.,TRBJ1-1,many,CASSQRSASEAFF,TGTGCCAGCAGCCAAAGGTCGGCGTCAGAGGCTTTCTTT
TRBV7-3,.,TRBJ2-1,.,CASSLRERYNEQFF,TGTGCCAGCAGCTTGAGGGAGCGGTACAATGAGCAGTTCTTC
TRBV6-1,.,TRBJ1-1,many,CASSGWDTEAFF,TGTGCCAGCAGTGGATGGGACACTGAAGCTTTCTTT
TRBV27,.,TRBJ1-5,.,CASSLGTYQGPQHF,TGTGCCAGCAGTTTAGGAACATATCAAGGGCCCCAGCATTTT
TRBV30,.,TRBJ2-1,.,CAWSVQWGEQFF,TGTGCCTGGAGTGTACAATGGGGTGAGCAGTTCTTC
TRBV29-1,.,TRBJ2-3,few,CSVDGGITDTQYF,TGCAGCGTTGATGGGGGAATCACAGATACGCAGTATTTT
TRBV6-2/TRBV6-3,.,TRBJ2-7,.,CASSFTVLLYEQYF,TGTGCCAGCAGCTTCACCGTGCTCCTCTACGAGCAGTACTTC
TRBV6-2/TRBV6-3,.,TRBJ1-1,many,CASSDPNTEAFF,TGTGCCAGCAGTGACCCGAACACTGAAGCTTTCTTT
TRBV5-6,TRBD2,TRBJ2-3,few,CASSQGLTSTDTQYF,TGTGCCAGCAGCCAGGGACTAACCAGCACAGATACGCAGTATTTT
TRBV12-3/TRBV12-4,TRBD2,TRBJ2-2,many,CASSLRIREGLSLDTGELFF,TGTGCCAGCAGTCTTAGGATCCGGGAGGGATTAAGTTTAGACACCGGGGAGCTGTTTTTT
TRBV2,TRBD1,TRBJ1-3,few,CASSPDRGRNTIYF,TGTGCCAGCAGTCCCGACAGGGGACGAAACACCATATATTTT